This T cell receptor beta chain was obtained from a study of blood T cell repertoires in COVID-19. Across the study: The United States, Italy and Spain supplied acute and convalescent COVID-19 samples. T cells, B-cell-depleted T cells, or PBMCs provided the cDNA or gDNA that served as material.

Profiled with immunoSEQ multiplex PCR; TCRdb holds only in-frame clones, not every one. The sample gives 150,000 to 200,000 clones, roughly 79% of which show up once; 12% is in the top ten. Deletions cut 1 base from V and 4 bases from J, with 14 bases between. The CDR3 loop spans 15 amino acids. Germline CDR1 SGHAT, CDR2 FQNNGV. Patients at the Seattle site were enrolled during active infection and followed longitudinally. This clone was detected only a few times. The receptor was derived from a woman of 80 years or more with COVID-19, enrolled during active disease. The sequencing sample was made of peripheral blood. This chain links TRBV11-2 with TRBJ2-7; D is perhaps TRBD2 (6 bases). The CDR3 region is CASSLGGGARYEQYF. CDR3 DNA sequence: TGTGCCAGCAGCTTAGGTGGAGGGGCAAGATACGAGCAGTACTTC.